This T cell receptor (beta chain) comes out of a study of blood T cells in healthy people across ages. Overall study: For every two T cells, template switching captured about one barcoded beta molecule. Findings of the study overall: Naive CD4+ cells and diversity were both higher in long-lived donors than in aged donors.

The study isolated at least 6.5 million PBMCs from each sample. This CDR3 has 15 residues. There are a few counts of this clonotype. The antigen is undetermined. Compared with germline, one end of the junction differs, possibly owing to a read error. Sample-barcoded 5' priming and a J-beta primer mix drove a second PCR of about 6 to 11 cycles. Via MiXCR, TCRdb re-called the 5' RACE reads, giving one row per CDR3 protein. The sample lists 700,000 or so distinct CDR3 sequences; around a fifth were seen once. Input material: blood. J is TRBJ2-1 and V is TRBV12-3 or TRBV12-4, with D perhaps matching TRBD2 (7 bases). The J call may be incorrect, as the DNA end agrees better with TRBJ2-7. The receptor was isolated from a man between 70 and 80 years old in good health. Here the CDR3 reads CVSSLSRGAVNEQYF. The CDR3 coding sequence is TGTGTCAGCAGTTTATCTCGGGGGGCCGTAAACGAGCAGTACTTC.